This TCR beta chain was sequenced for a study of CD8 T cells in ankylosing spondylitis. Study-wide results and caveats: Disease-linked clones reportedly showed significant enrichment in matched ankylosing spondylitis synovial fluid. Peripheral blood held disease-linked clones only at relatively low frequency, and these were CD8+. A subset of motif variants has previously been described in the synovial fluid and blood of reactive arthritis. Characteristic, it appeared, of ankylosing spondylitis blood was a TCR beta motif of fewer than 10 highly homologous variants.

In germline, CDR1 is DFQATT, CDR2 SNEGSKA (reference sequence). This CDR3 has 15 amino acids. Trimming at V came to 3 bases and at J to 7 bases, leaving 11 bases not matched to a gene. Generation of TCR beta libraries employed quantitative 5'-RACE incorporating molecular barcodes. MiXCR, applied by TCRdb to the 5' RACE reads, yields one record per CDR3 protein. This table has roughly 370,000 distinct CDR3 sequences, 20% to 25% appearing once. This clonotype was counted between two and nine times. Its target is unknown. The sample taken for sequencing was blood, either unsorted or a sorted T cell fraction (not recorded which). This TCR was recovered from a male donor with ankylosing spondylitis. V and J are TRBV20-1 and TRBJ1-5; 8 nucleotides match TRBD1. The CDR3 loop reads CSARRTGRGNQPQHF. The CDR3 DNA follows: TGCAGTGCTAGGAGGACAGGGAGGGGGAACCAGCCCCAGCATTTT.